A selection of T cell receptor beta chains follows, all from one sample in a study of cytomegalovirus exposure and HLA in healthy donors. TCRdb's copy holds only in-frame clones and misses some; the assay was immunoSEQ multiplex PCR. Of 70,000 or so clones in the sample, 85% to 95% were seen once. Specimen: PBMCs. The receptors here all came from a woman aged 18-29 years in good health and CMV-seronegative. Each CDR3 is given without its conserved first and last residue.

J | V | CDR3
TRBJ2-5 | TRBV11-2 | ASSLAGGQETQY
TRBJ1-5 | TRBV5-6 | ASSLALQGANNQPQH
TRBJ1-1 | TRBV7-9 | ASSLGTGNMNTEAF
TRBJ1-2 | TRBV9 | ASGGTGYSYGYT
TRBJ1-1 | TRBV9 | ASSEAQGWRTEAF
TRBJ1-5 | TRBV15 | ATSLGGRGNQPQH
TRBJ2-5 | TRBV4-1 | ASSQDPGSQETQY
TRBJ2-1 | TRBV10-3 | AIGSSGPYNEQF
TRBJ1-6 | TRBV14 | ASSLERRVNSPLH
TRBJ2-1 | TRBV21-1 | ASRAGLASYNEQF
TRBJ2-1 | TRBV11-2 | ASSFGGSEQF
TRBJ2-4 | TRBV9 | ASSVSSGRGAKNIQY
TRBJ2-7 | TRBV7-2 | ASSYRTGSYEQY
TRBJ2-7 | TRBV5-4 | ASSLRTAYEQY
TRBJ2-5 | TRBV7-7 | ASSLTRDRQETQY
TRBJ2-2 | TRBV29-1 | SVWTGDTGELF
TRBJ2-1 | TRBV6-6 | ASSPTGAEQF
TRBJ1-1 | TRBV7-4 | ASSFGQGANLDTEAF
TRBJ2-7 | TRBV27 | ASSLQGTYEQY
TRBJ2-3 | TRBV2 | ASSGVGQIRGNRDTQY
TRBJ2-5 | TRBV18 | ASSPTLEHETQY
TRBJ2-1 | TRBV5-8 | ASSTLGTGYNEQF
TRBJ2-1 | TRBV28 | ASSFVDEQF
TRBJ1-2 | TRBV6-1 | ASSEGAGGNYGYT
TRBJ1-2 | TRBV9 | ASSPRDNYGYT
TRBJ2-7 | TRBV11-2 | ASNGLAVGNPYEQY
TRBJ1-1 | TRBV30 | AWSEDREAF